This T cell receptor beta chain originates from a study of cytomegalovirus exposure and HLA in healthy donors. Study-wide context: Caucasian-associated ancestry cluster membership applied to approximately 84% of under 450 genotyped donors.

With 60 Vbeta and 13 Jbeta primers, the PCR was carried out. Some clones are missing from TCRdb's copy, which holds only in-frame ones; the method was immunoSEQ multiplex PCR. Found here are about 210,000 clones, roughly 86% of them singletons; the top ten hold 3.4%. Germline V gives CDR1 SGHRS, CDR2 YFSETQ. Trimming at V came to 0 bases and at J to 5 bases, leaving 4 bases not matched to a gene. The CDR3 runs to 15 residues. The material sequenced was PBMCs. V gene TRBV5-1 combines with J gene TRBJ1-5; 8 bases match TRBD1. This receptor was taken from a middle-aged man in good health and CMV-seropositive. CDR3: CASSLETGADQPQHF. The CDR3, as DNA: TGCGCCAGCAGCTTGGAGACAGGGGCCGATCAGCCCCAGCATTTT.